The T cell receptor beta chain under discussion was sequenced for a study of T-cell memory formation after mild COVID-19. Overall study findings and caveats: Second-wave clones reaching peak frequency on day 37 lacked confirmed SARS-CoV-2 specificity. CD4/CD8 balance held among clones contracting day 15 to 85, and later expanders leaned CD4+.

TCR alpha and TCR beta cDNA libraries carrying sample barcodes and UMIs were produced by 5'RACE using constant-segment primers. TCRdb recomputed calls from the 5' RACE reads with MiXCR, one row per CDR3 protein. The sample carries hundreds of thousands of distinct CDR3 sequences, 15% to 20% recorded once. To note about this clonotype: Its antigen is unknown.

Germline V gene sequence: CDR1 SGHTA, CDR2 FQGNSA. Unmatched junction bases numbered 4, after V lost 5 bases and J lost 6 bases. The CDR3 is 13 residues long. The sequenced sample consisted of PBMCs or a T cell subset sorted from them (not recorded which). This sequence joins TRBV7-2 and TRBJ2-1, with 7 nucleotides matching TRBD2. This TCR came from an adult woman who had mild COVID-19 (a few samples of this study predate the infection). Cell type and time point are not known. The CDR3 nucleotides are TGTGCCAGCAGCACCTGGGGGGGCAATGAGCAGTTCTTC. It encodes CASSTWGGNEQFF. Based on the CDR3 plus reference TRBV7-2 and TRBJ2-1, the full variable domain is GAGVSQSPSNKVTEKGKDVELRCDPISGHTALYWYRQSLGQGLEFLIYFQGNSAPDKSGLPSDRFSAERTGGSVSTLTIQRTQQEDSAVYLCASSTWGGNEQFFGPGTRLTVL.